The clone carrying this T cell receptor (beta chain) was seen more than once but under ten times. TCRdb passed the RT-PCR reads through MiXCR, listing each CDR3 protein once. The table shows more than 600,000 distinct CDR3 sequences, with approximately 15% occurring only once. CDR1 is SGHVS, CDR2 FQNEAQ, per germline. The germline V and J ends were trimmed by 3 bases and 4 bases, with 10 bases remaining between them. The CDR3 extends over 14 amino acids. Source material: memory CD4+ T cells from blood. The chain uses TRBV7-8 and TRBJ1-3; D is possibly TRBD1 (5 bases). The receptor was isolated from a female donor in good health, serving as a healthy control. In DNA form, the CDR3 reads TGTGCCAGCAGCTTGGGGGTGGAAGGAAACACCATATATTTT. It translates to CASSLGVEGNTIYF.